Listed here are 31 T cell receptor beta chains from one sample, sequenced in a study of T cell repertoires in cytomegalovirus infection. TCRdb fed the reads into MiXCR, producing one record per CDR3 protein. Of about 900,000 distinct CDR3 sequences listed, around 32% are singletons. What these receptors recognize is not known. Sample: cultured CD8+ T cells from PBMCs, taken from culture after CMV antigen stimulation. The receptors stem from a human donor in good health (CMV status not recorded). Some clones in this sample may be carry-over from other donors' samples.

This rearrangement joins TRBV10-3 to TRBJ1-1; 12 bases are a match to TRBD1. V lost 8 bases and J lost 2; bases outside the gene matches: 18. There are 19 residues in the CDR3. Germline assignment: CDR1 ENHRY and CDR2 SYGVKD. CDR3 bases: TGTGCCATCGGGAGGGACAGGGGGCCCCCGATACCACTTAACACTGAAGCTTTCTTT. Protein: CAIGRDRGPPIPLNTEAFF.

The J gene is TRBJ1-2, the V gene TRBV6-1, with D perhaps matching TRBD1 (5 bases). The V end lost 3 bases, the J end lost 8 bases, and 16 bases lay between the germline ends. CDR1 MNHNS and CDR2 SASEGT come from the germline V gene. This CDR3 spans 14 amino acids. DNA of the CDR3: TGTGCCAGCAGTGACGACAGCGCTCCAGAGGGCTACACCTTC. Its translation is CASSDDSAPEGYTF.

V gene TRBV11-2 combines with J gene TRBJ2-2; the match to TRBD2 covers 14 bases. The trim removed 0 bases at V and 0 bases at J, leaving 6 bases unmatched. The CDR3 is made up of 20 amino acids. Germline assignment: CDR1 SGHAT and CDR2 FQNNGV. CDR3 DNA sequence: TGTGCCAGCAGCTTAGATCTGGGGACTAGCGGGGGACCGAACACCGGGGAGCTGTTTTTT. Its protein is CASSLDLGTSGGPNTGELFF. The variable domain in full, with the rest retrieved from reference TRBV11-2 and TRBJ2-2, is EAGVAQSPRYKIIEKRQSVAFWCNPISGHATLYWYQQILGQGPKLLIQFQNNGVVDDSQLPKDRFSAERLKGVDSTLKIQPAKLEDSAVYLCASSLDLGTSGGPNTGELFFGEGSRLTVL.

This clonotype was picked up a small number of times. The chain combines TRBV7-9 with TRBJ2-6; D is ambiguous. This CDR3 has 16 residues. V lost 3 bases to trimming and J lost 2 bases, with 11 bases between them. CDR1 and CDR2 (germline): SEHNR, FQNEAQ (reference sequence). The CDR3 protein is CASSFSLGAGANVLTF. CDR3 in DNA: TGTGCCAGCAGCTTCTCCCTGGGCGCTGGGGCCAACGTCCTGACTTTC.

This clonotype was picked up a small number of times. The chain is built from TRBV15 and TRBJ1-1, with D perhaps TRBD1 (6 bases). The CDR3 covers 18 residues. Trimming removed 0 bases at V and 1 base at J, with 18 bases between. Germline values: CDR1 LNHNV, CDR2 YYDKDF (reference sequence). For the CDR3, the DNA is TGTGCCACCAGCAGAGATAGCAACAGGGATCGGTGGAACACTGAAGCTTTCTTT. Residues: CATSRDSNRDRWNTEAFF. The full variable domain, completed using reference TRBV15 and TRBJ1-1, is DAMVIQNPRYQVTQFGKPVTLSCSQTLNHNVMYWYQQKSSQAPKLLFHYYDKDFNNEADTPDNFQSRRPNTSFCFLDIRSPGLGDTAMYLCATSRDSNRDRWNTEAFFGQGTRLTVV.

CDR3 bases: TGTGCCAGCAGATCAGAGGGGGCTGGTGAAAAACTGTTTTTT. Translated: CASRSEGAGEKLFF. The chain links TRBV2 to TRBJ1-4; 7 positions agree with TRBD1. The CDR3 totals 14 residues. Germline CDR1 reads SNHLY; CDR2 reads FYNNEI. The V segment lost 6 bases and the J segment 7 bases; nucleotides outside the gene matches: 8.

This clonotype was recorded a few times. The V gene is TRBV27, the J gene TRBJ1-5, with 10 nucleotides matching TRBD1. CDR3 size: 18 residues. Germline trimming cut 6 bases from V and 0 bases from J; bases unmatched to any gene: 11. Germline loops: CDR1 MNHEY, CDR2 SMNVEV (reference sequence). The DNA of the CDR3 is TGTGCCAGCAGGTTTTCCGGGACAGGGGCTTATAGCAATCAGCCCCAGCATTTT. It yields the protein CASRFSGTGAYSNQPQHF.

The chain joins TRBV14 to TRBJ1-5; D might be TRBD1 (6 bases). The CDR3 sequence is 18 residues long. CDR1 is SGHDN, CDR2 FVKESK, per germline. V lost 4 bases to trimming and J lost 2 bases, with 21 bases between them. In nucleotides, the CDR3 is TGTGCCAGCAGCCTAAGACGGGCTCGCAGGGGCGGCAATCAGCCCCAGCATTTT. Protein product: CASSLRRARRGGNQPQHF.

This clonotype was picked up one time. This may stem from a read error, because a much larger clone lies one nucleotide away. This chain links TRBV4-1 with TRBJ1-1; no clear D. CDR1 MGHRA and CDR2 YSYEKL come from the germline V gene. The CDR3 length is 16 residues. V lost 0 bases to trimming and J lost 0 bases, with 11 bases between them. CDR3 coding DNA: TGCGCCAGCAGCCAAGAATTCGACCGTTTGAACACTGAAGCTTTCTTT. Translating it yields CASSQEFDRLNTEAFF.

In DNA, the CDR3 is TGTGCCAGCAGCTTTATTTCTACCGAGAGCTCCTACGAGCAGTACTTC. The encoded protein is CASSFISTESSYEQYF. The J gene is TRBJ2-7, the V gene TRBV7-9; D gene uncertain. The germline V gene has CDR1 SEHNR and CDR2 FQNEAQ (reference sequence). V was clipped by 3 bases and J by 0 bases, with 15 bases between them. The CDR3 is made up of 16 amino acids.

This clonotype was seen ten or more times. The chain employs TRBV7-2 and TRBJ2-3; D remains ambiguous. Trimming left V 1 base short and J 0 bases short, with 8 bases between. The germline V gene encodes CDR1 SGHTA and CDR2 FQGNSA. CDR3 size: 15 residues. The CDR3 loop reads CASSLVVRSTDTQYF. The CDR3 DNA reads as TGTGCCAGCAGCTTAGTCGTCAGGAGCACAGATACGCAGTATTTT.

The rearrangement links TRBV18 to TRBJ2-3; D is undetermined. The ends were cut back, 2 bases at V and 1 base at J, with 10 bases in the middle. The CDR3 sequence is 15 residues long. CDR1 and CDR2 (germline): KGHSH, LQKENI. CDR3 nucleotide sequence: TGTGCCAGCTCACCAGTGGACCAGGGCACAGATACGCAGTATTTT. Amino acids: CASSPVDQGTDTQYF.

This clonotype was recorded a few times. This rearrangement joins TRBV13 to TRBJ2-5; TRBD1 might be the D (6 bases). The V and J ends lost 1 base and 3 bases respectively, with 15 bases between them. The V gene's germline CDR1 is PRHDT and CDR2 FYEKMQ (reference sequence). The CDR3 totals 16 residues. The CDR3: CASSLEGEVQEETQYF. CDR3 nucleotide sequence: TGTGCCAGCAGCTTAGAGGGGGAAGTTCAGGAAGAGACCCAGTACTTC.

This clonotype showed up many times. This rearrangement joins TRBV7-8 to TRBJ2-7, with 8 bases aligning to TRBD2. This CDR3 is built from 17 residues. Germline loops: CDR1 SGHVS, CDR2 FQNEAQ. Unmatched junction bases numbered 10, after V lost 0 bases and J lost 3 bases. CDR3 DNA sequence: TGTGCCAGCAGCTTAGCGCCGGGGGGGATCGGGGGCTACGAGCAGTACGTC. This codes for CASSLAPGGIGGYEQYV.

This clonotype was observed a few times. The chain joins TRBV3-1 to TRBJ2-7, with 7 bases lining up with TRBD1. The CDR3 length is 14 residues. The germline V gene has CDR1 LGHDT and CDR2 YNNKEL (reference sequence). The ends lost 1 base at V and 2 bases at J; junction bases unmatched: 2. CDR3 nucleotides: TGTGCCAGCAGCCAAGGGGGACAGCCCTACGAGCAGTACTTC. It encodes CASSQGGQPYEQYF.

Many counts were recorded for this clonotype. The junction departs from the called germline gene at one end, perhaps through a read error. V usage is TRBV7-7 and J usage is TRBJ2-1, with 11 positions matching TRBD2. The germline CDR1 and CDR2 sequences are SSHAT and FNYEAQ (reference sequence). This CDR3 region has 15 residues. CDR3 in amino acids: CASSSGLAVPQEQFF. The DNA for the CDR3 is TGTGCTAGCAGTTCGGGACTAGCGGTACCGCAGGAGCAGTTCTTC.

This clonotype has ten or more counts. The chain couples TRBV7-9 to TRBJ2-1; 9 nucleotides line up with TRBD1. After removal of 5 bases from V and 4 bases from J, the junction contained 6 bases not matched to a gene. Germline CDR1 is SEHNR and CDR2 is FQNEAQ (reference sequence). CDR3 length: 15 residues. CDR3 sequence (DNA): TGTGCCAGCAGCCCGCCAGGACAGGGGTACAATGAGCAGTTCTTC. This encodes CASSPPGQGYNEQFF. The variable domain in full, with the rest retrieved from reference TRBV7-9 and TRBJ2-1, is DTGVSQNPRHKITKRGQNVTFRCDPISEHNRLYWYRQTLGQGPEFLTYFQNEAQLEKSRLLSDRFSAERPKGSFSTLEIQRTEQGDSAMYLCASSPPGQGYNEQFFGPGTRLTVL.

V gene TRBV28 combines with J gene TRBJ1-1; 7 nucleotides line up with TRBD1. V lost 6 bases, J lost 4 bases, and 8 bases stayed unmatched. Germline V gene lookup returns CDR1 MDHEN and CDR2 SYDVKM. CDR3 length: 14 residues. The CDR3 DNA sequence: TGTGCCAGCAGGATAGACAGGGAACTCACTGAAGCTTTCTTT. This codes for CASRIDRELTEAFF.

The chain has TRBV7-3 and TRBJ2-3, with D perhaps TRBD1 (6 bases). Trimming cost V 5 bases and J 4 bases, with 16 bases left between them. Germline V gives CDR1 SGHTA, CDR2 FQGTGA. This CDR3 is built from 15 residues. In nucleotides, the CDR3 is TGTGCCAGCAGCAGGCAGGGGACGAGGGCAGATACGCAGTATTTT. Its protein is CASSRQGTRADTQYF.

This clonotype was counted ten times or more. J is TRBJ1-1 and V is TRBV2; D gene ambiguous. Germline V gives CDR1 SNHLY, CDR2 FYNNEI. V lost 1 base to trimming and J lost 4 bases, with 10 bases between them. This CDR3 has 14 residues. The CDR3 nucleotides read TGTGCCAGCAGTGAAGGGGAGGGAGGCACTGAAGCTTTCTTT. Amino acid sequence: CASSEGEGGTEAFF.

This clonotype showed up just a few times. The chain uses TRBV7-3 and TRBJ1-3, with D perhaps matching TRBD1 (6 bases). V was cut by 3 bases and J by 0 bases, with 12 bases left in between. Germline values: CDR1 SGHTA, CDR2 FQGTGA. The CDR3 extends over 16 amino acids. CDR3 nucleotides: TGTGCCAGCAGCTTTCAAGTGACAGGCTCTGGAAACACCATATATTTT. Its protein is CASSFQVTGSGNTIYF.

This clonotype has more than one count but fewer than ten. This chain links TRBV27 with TRBJ2-7; D might be TRBD1 (7 bases). Looked up from germline, CDR1 is MNHEY and CDR2 is SMNVEV (reference sequence). V lost 5 bases, J lost 6 bases, and 20 bases lay in between. There are 15 residues in the CDR3. CDR3 bases: TGTGCCAGCAGTCTCGGACAGGCCGGGGGTGGCGAGCAGTACTTC. Its translation: CASSLGQAGGGEQYF.

This chain links TRBV7-2 with TRBJ2-6; D unresolved. Trimming cost V 4 bases and J 0 bases, with 13 bases left between them. CDR1 and CDR2 (germline): SGHTA, FQGNSA. This CDR3 has 17 residues. DNA of the CDR3: TGTGCCAGCAGCTGGGCTGGGATTTCCTCTGGGGCCAACGTCCTGACTTTC. Residues: CASSWAGISSGANVLTF.

In nucleotides, the CDR3 is TGTGCCAGCAGCCCCCCAGGGTTGGGGTATGGCTACACCTTC. This codes for CASSPPGLGYGYTF. The chain couples TRBV7-9 to TRBJ1-2, with a possible D match to TRBD1 (5 bases). CDR3 size: 14 residues. V lost 5 bases to trimming and J lost 5 bases, with 15 bases between them. In germline, CDR1 is SEHNR, CDR2 FQNEAQ (reference sequence).

This clonotype showed up many times. The rearrangement joins TRBV7-8 to TRBJ1-6; tentatively, D is TRBD1 (5 bases). The length of the CDR3 is 13 residues. The V and J ends lost 2 bases and 9 bases respectively, with 8 bases between them. Germline CDR1 and CDR2: SGHVS and FQNEAQ. This CDR3 reads CASSLSRVSPLHF. The CDR3 nucleotides are TGTGCCAGCAGCTTAAGCAGGGTTTCACCCCTCCACTTT.

This clonotype has only a few counts. In DNA form, the CDR3 reads TGTGCCAGCAGCTCCCGGGGCAGGGGGTTCTCCTACGAGCAGTACGTC. Protein: CASSSRGRGFSYEQYV. The gene calls are TRBV7-9 and TRBJ2-7, with 7 nucleotides matching TRBD1. V was clipped by 4 bases and J by 0 bases; unmatched bases: 9. The CDR3 contains 16 residues. Germline V gene sequence: CDR1 SEHNR, CDR2 FQNEAQ (reference sequence).

Many counts were recorded for this clonotype. The V call is TRBV7-2, the J call TRBJ1-6; tentative D call: TRBD1 (5 bases). Trimming cost V 2 bases and J 4 bases, with 9 bases left between them. CDR1 and CDR2 from the germline V gene are SGHTA and FQGNSA. This CDR3 is built from 15 residues. This chain's CDR3 is CASSLISGYNSPLHF. CDR3 nucleotides: TGTGCCAGCAGCTTAATATCAGGGTATAATTCACCCCTCCACTTT.

This clonotype was seen more than once but under ten times. The chain's CDR3 is CSARSRANTGELFF. CDR3 nucleotide sequence: TGCAGTGCTAGATCCAGGGCGAACACCGGGGAGCTGTTTTTT. The chain carries TRBV20-1 and TRBJ2-2, with a possible D match to TRBD1 (5 bases). Germline values: CDR1 DFQATT, CDR2 SNEGSKA (reference sequence). Trimming took 2 bases from V and 0 from J, leaving 7 bases between them. The CDR3 is 14 residues long.

This chain uses TRBV19 with TRBJ2-3, with TRBD2 matching 7 bases. With 4 bases clipped from V and 9 bases from J, the junction kept 4 bases outside the gene matches. Looked up from germline, CDR1 is LNHDA and CDR2 is SQIVND (reference sequence). CDR3 size: 12 residues. The chain's CDR3 is CASSKPGGTQYF. CDR3 nucleotides: TGTGCCAGTAGTAAGCCCGGGGGGACGCAGTATTTT.

The V call is TRBV5-3, the J call TRBJ2-2; D is possibly TRBD1 (6 bases). TRBV5-3 is an ORF, with its function uncertain. V was clipped by 8 bases and J by 6 bases, with 8 bases between them. The CDR3 is made up of 11 amino acids. Written as DNA, the CDR3 is TGTGCCAGCAACAGGGCCGGGGAGCTGTTTTTT. It translates to CASNRAGELFF.

This clonotype has only a few counts. V usage is TRBV7-9 and J usage is TRBJ1-5; TRBD1 agrees at 9 bases. The CDR3 covers 14 residues. Looked up from germline, CDR1 is SEHNR and CDR2 is FQNEAQ (reference sequence). Unmatched junction bases numbered 7, after V lost 5 bases and J lost 8 bases. The CDR3 nucleotides read TGTGCCAGCAGCACGGGACAGGGTCTGGAGCCCCAGCATTTT. Translated, it gives CASSTGQGLEPQHF.